This TCR beta chain was observed in a study of blood T cell repertoires in COVID-19. Study background: Some COVID-19 samples were acute and others convalescent; all came from the United States, Italy and Spain. In each case, the material was cDNA or gDNA derived from T cells, B-cell-depleted T cells, or PBMCs.

Methods used by the authors: Counts of nucleated cells, estimated from reference gene primer amplification, were obtained. Profiling relied on immunoSEQ multiplex PCR, and the TCRdb table lists in-frame clones only, not all of them. The D gene and trimming were derived from the DNA, and the V and J assignments and clone size from that table. The data hold over 250,000 clones, with about nine tenths observed a single time. This clonotype was obtained from a woman between 35 and 50 years old who had recovered from COVID-19. Sequencing input: peripheral blood.

Here the CDR3 DNA reads TGTGCCAGCAGTCAGGACAGGGGCACCTACAATGAGCAGTTCTTC. Encoded protein: CASSQDRGTYNEQFF. The chain employs TRBV11-1 and TRBJ2-1, with 9 positions matching TRBD1. The J segment lost 2 bases and the V segment lost 6 bases, leaving 5 bases of the junction unmatched. This CDR3 has 15 amino acids. Germline V gives CDR1 SGHAT, CDR2 FQDESV (reference sequence).